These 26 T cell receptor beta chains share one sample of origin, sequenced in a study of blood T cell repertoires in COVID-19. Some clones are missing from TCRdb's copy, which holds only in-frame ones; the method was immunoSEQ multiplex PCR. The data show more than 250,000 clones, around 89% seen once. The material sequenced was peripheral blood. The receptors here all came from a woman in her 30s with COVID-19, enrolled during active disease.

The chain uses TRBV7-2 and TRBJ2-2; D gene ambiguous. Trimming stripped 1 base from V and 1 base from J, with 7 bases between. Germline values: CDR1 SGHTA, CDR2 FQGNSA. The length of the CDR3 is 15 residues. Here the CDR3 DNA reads TGTGCCAGCAGCTTAGATCCAGGGAACACCGGGGAGCTGTTTTTT. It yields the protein CASSLDPGNTGELFF.

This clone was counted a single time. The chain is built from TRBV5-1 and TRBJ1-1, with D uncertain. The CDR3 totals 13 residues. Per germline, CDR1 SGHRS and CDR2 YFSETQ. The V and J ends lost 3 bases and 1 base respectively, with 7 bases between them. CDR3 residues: CASSSVWNTEAFF. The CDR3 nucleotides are TGCGCCAGCAGCTCGGTATGGAACACTGAAGCTTTCTTT.

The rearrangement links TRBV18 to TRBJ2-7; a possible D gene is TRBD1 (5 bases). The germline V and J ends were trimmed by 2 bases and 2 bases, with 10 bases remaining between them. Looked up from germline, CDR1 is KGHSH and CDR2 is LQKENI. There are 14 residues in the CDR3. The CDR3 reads CASSPDRMAYEQYF. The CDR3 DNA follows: TGTGCCAGCTCACCAGACAGAATGGCCTACGAGCAGTACTTC.

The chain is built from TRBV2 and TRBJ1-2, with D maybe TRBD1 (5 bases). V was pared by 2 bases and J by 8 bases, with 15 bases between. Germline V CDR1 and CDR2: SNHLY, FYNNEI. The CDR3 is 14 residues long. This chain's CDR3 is CASSESRGRRGYTF. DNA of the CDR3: TGTGCCAGCAGTGAAAGTCGGGGGAGGAGAGGCTACACCTTC.

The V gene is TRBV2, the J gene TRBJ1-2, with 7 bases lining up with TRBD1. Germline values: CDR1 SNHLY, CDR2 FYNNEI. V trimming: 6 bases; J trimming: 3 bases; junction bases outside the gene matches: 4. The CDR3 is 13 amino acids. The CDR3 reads CASRGTVHYGYTF. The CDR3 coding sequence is TGTGCCAGCAGAGGGACAGTCCACTATGGCTACACCTTC.

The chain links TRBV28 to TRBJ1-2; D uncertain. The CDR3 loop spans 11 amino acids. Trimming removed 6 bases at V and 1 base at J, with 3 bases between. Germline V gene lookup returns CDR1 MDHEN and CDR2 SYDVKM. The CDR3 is CASRLNYGYTF. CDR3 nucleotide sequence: TGTGCCAGCAGACTTAACTATGGCTACACCTTC.

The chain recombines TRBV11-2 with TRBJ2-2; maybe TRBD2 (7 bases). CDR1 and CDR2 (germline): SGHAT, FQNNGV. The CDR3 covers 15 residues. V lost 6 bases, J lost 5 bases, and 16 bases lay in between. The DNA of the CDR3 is TGTGCCAGCAGACGTGCAGGGGACTATACCGGGGAGCTGTTTTTT. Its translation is CASRRAGDYTGELFF.

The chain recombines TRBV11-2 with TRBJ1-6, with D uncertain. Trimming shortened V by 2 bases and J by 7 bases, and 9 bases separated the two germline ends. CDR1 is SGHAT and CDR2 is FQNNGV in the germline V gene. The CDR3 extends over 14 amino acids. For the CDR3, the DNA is TGTGCCAGCAGCTTACGGGTAGGAAATTCACCCCTCCACTTT. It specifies CASSLRVGNSPLHF.

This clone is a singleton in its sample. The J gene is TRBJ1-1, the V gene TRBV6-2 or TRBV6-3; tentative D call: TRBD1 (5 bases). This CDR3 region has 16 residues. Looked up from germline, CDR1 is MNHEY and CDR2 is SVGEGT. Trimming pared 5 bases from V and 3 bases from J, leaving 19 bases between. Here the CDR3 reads CASSRPSRRDHTEAFF. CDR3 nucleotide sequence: TGTGCCAGCAGTCGCCCCTCGCGGAGGGACCACACTGAAGCTTTCTTT.

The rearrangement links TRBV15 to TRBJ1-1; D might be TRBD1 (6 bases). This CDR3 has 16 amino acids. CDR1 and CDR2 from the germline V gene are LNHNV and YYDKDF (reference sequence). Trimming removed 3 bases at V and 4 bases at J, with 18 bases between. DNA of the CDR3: TGTGCCACCAGCAGGGGATCAGGGGAGGGTACCACTGAAGCTTTCTTT. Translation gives CATSRGSGEGTTEAFF. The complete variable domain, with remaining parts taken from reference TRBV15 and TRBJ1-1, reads DAMVIQNPRYQVTQFGKPVTLSCSQTLNHNVMYWYQQKSSQAPKLLFHYYDKDFNNEADTPDNFQSRRPNTSFCFLDIRSPGLGDTAMYLCATSRGSGEGTTEAFFGQGTRLTVV.

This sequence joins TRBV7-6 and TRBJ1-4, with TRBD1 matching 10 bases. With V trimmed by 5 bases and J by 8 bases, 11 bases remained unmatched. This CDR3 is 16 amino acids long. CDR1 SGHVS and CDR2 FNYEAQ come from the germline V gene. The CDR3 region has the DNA TGTGCCAGCAGCCTGCAAGGGACAGGGGTAGGAGAAAAACTGTTTTTT. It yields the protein CASSLQGTGVGEKLFF.

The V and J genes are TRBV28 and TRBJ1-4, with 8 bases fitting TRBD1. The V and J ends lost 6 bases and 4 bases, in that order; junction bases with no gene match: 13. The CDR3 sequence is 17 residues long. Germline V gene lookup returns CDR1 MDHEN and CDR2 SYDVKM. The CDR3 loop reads CASRTGQGQTLNEKLFF. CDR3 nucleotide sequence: TGTGCCAGCAGAACCGGACAGGGTCAGACACTTAATGAAAAACTGTTTTTT.

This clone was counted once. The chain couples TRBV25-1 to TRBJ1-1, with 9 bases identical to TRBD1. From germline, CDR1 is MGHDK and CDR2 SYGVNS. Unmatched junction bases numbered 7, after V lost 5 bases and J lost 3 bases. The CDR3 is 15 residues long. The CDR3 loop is CASSPGTGWDTEAFF. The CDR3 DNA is TGTGCCAGCAGTCCCGGGACAGGGTGGGACACTGAAGCTTTCTTT. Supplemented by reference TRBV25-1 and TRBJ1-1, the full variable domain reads EADIYQTPRYLVIGTGKKITLECSQTMGHDKMYWYQQDPGMELHLIHYSYGVNSTEKGDLSSESTVSRIRTEHFPLTLESARPSHTSQYLCASSPGTGWDTEAFFGQGTRLTVV.

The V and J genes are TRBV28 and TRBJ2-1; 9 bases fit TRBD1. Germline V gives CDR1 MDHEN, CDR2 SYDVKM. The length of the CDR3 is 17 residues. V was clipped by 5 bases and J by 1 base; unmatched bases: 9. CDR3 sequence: CASSQPDGTGSYNEQFF. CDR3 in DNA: TGTGCCAGCAGTCAACCTGATGGGACAGGGTCCTACAATGAGCAGTTCTTC.

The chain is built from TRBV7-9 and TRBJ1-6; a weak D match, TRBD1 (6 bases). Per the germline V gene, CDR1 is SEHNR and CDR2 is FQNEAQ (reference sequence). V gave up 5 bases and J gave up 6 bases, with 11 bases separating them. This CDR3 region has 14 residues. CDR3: CASSTGLGNSPLHF. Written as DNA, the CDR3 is TGTGCCAGCAGCACAGGGCTGGGTAATTCACCCCTCCACTTT.

DNA for the CDR3: TGTGCCAGCAGTTTCTCTTCTCTGTACAAAAACATTCAGTACTTC. This sequence encodes CASSFSSLYKNIQYF. The chain links TRBV28 to TRBJ2-4; D is uncertain. Trimming pared 3 bases from V and 3 bases from J, leaving 12 bases between. The CDR3 is made up of 15 amino acids. Germline CDR1 is MDHEN and CDR2 is SYDVKM.

In DNA, the CDR3 is TGTGCCAGCAGCTCGGGACAGACAAAAGCCGAAAAACTGTTTTTT. Its protein is CASSSGQTKAEKLFF. The V gene is TRBV7-9, the J gene TRBJ1-4, with TRBD1 matching over 7 bases. After removal of 4 bases from V and 8 bases from J, the junction contained 10 bases not matched to a gene. Germline-derived CDR1 and CDR2 are SEHNR and FQNEAQ (reference sequence). This CDR3 is built from 15 residues.

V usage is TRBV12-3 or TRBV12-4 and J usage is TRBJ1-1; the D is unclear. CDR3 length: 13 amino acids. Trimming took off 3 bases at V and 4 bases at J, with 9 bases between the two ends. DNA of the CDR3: TGTGCCAGCAGTTTTGAGAGAGGCACTGAAGCTTTCTTT. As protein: CASSFERGTEAFF.

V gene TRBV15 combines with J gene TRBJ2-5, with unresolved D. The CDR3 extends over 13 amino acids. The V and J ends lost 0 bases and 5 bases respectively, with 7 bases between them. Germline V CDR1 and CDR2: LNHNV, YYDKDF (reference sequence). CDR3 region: CATSRDYGETQYF. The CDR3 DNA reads TGTGCCACCAGCAGAGATTACGGGGAGACCCAGTACTTC.

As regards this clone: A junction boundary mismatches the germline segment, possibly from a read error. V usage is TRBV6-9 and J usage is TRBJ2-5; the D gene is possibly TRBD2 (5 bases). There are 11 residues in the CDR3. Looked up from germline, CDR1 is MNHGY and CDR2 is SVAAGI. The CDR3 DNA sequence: TGTGCCAGCAGTTCGTGGGAGAGCCAGTACTTC. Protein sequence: CASSSWESQYF.

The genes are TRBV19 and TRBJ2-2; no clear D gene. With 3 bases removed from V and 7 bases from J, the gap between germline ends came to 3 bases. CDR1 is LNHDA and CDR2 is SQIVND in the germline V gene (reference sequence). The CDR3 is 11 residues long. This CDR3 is CASSISGELFF. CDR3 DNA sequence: TGTGCCAGTAGTATTAGCGGGGAGCTGTTTTTT. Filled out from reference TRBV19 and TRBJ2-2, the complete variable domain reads DGGITQSPKYLFRKEGQNVTLSCEQNLNHDAMYWYRQDPGQGLRLIYYSQIVNDFQKGDIAEGYSVSREKKESFPLTVTSAQKNPTAFYLCASSISGELFFGEGSRLTVL.

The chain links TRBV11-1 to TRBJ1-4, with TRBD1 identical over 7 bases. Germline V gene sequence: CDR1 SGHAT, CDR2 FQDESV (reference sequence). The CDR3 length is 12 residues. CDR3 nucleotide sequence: TGTCTGAAAGGGGGCACTAATGAAAAACTGTTTTTT. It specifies CLKGGTNEKLFF.

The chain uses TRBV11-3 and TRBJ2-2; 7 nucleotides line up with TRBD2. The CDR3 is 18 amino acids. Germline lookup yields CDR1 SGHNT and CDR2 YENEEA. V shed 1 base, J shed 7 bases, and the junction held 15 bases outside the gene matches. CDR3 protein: CASSLGWTRASGRGELFF. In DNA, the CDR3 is TGTGCCAGCAGCTTAGGATGGACTAGGGCTAGCGGCCGCGGGGAGCTGTTTTTT.

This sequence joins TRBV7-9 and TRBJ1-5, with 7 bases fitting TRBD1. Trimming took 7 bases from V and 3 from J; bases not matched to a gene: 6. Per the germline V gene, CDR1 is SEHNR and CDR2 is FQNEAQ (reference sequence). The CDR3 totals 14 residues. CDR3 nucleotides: TGTGCCAGCACCTCGGGACAGTTCAATCAGCCCCAGCATTTT. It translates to CASTSGQFNQPQHF.

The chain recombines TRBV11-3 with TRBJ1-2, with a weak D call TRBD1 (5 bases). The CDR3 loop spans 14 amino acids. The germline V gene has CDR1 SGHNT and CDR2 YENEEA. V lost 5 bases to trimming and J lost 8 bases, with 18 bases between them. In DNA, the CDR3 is TGTGCCAGCAGCCGCGGTTGGGATCAGGGCGGCTACACCTTC. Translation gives CASSRGWDQGGYTF.

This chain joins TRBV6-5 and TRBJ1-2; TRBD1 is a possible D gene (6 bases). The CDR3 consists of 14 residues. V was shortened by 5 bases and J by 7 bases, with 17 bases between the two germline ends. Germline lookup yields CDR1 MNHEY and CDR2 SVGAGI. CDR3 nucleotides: TGTGCCAGCAGTCGTACACAGGGAAGTACTGGCTACACCTTC. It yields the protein CASSRTQGSTGYTF.